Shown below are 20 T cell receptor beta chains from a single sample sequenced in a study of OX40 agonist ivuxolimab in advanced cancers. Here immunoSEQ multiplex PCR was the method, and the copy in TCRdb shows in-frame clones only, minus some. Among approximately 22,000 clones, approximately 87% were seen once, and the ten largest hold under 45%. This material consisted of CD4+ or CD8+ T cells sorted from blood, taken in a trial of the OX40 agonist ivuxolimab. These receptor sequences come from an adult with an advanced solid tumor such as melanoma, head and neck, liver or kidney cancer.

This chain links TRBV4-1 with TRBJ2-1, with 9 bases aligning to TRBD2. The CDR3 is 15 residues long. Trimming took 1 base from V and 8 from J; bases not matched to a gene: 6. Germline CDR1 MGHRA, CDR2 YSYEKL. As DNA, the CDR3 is TGCGCCAGCAGCCAAGTACGAGCGGGGGGCCATGAGCAGTTCTTC. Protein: CASSQVRAGGHEQFF.

CDR3 in amino acids: CASSPIPPPGQGDDGYTF. CDR3 coding DNA: TGTGCCAGCAGTCCAATACCCCCTCCGGGACAGGGAGACGATGGCTACACCTTC. The rearrangement uses TRBV27 and TRBJ1-2; 9 nucleotides align to TRBD1. The CDR3 is made up of 18 amino acids. The trim removed 5 bases at V and 6 bases at J, leaving 19 bases unmatched. The germline V gene encodes CDR1 MNHEY and CDR2 SMNVEV (reference sequence).

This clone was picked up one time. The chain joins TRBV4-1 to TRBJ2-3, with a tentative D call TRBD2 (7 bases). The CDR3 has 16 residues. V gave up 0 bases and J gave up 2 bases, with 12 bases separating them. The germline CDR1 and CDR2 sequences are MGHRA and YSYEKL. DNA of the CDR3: TGCGCCAGCAGCCAAGAGGCAGGGGACTACACAGATACGCAGTATTTT. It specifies CASSQEAGDYTDTQYF.

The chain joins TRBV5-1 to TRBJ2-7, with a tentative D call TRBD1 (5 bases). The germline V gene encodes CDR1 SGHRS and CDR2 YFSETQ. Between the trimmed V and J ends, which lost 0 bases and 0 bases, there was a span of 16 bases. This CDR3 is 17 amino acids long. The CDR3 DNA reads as TGCGCCAGCAGCTTGGCCTTGAGACAGACTTTCTCCTACGAGCAGTACTTC. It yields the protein CASSLALRQTFSYEQYF.

The chain's CDR3 is CASSWGLAFEQYF. The DNA for the CDR3 is TGTGCCAGCAGTTGGGGACTAGCGTTCGAGCAGTACTTC. This chain uses TRBV6-7 with TRBJ2-7; TRBD2 matches 10 bases. TRBV6-7 is placed among ORFs of uncertain function. The CDR3 runs to 13 residues. J gave up 6 bases and V 4 bases, and 3 bases lay outside the gene matches.

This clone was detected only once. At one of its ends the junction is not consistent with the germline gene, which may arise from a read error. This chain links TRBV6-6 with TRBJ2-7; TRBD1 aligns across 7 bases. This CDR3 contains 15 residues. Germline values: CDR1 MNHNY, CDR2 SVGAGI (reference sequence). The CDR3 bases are TGTGCCAGCACTTACGGCGTGTCAGGGGGCTACGAGCAGTACTTC. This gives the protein CASTYGVSGGYEQYF.

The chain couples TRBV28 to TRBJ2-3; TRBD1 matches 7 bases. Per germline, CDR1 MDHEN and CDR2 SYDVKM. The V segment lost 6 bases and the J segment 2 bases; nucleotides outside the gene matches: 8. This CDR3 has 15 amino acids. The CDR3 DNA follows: TGTGCCAGCAGCCATGACAGGGCCCTCACAGATACGCAGTATTTT. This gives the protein CASSHDRALTDTQYF.

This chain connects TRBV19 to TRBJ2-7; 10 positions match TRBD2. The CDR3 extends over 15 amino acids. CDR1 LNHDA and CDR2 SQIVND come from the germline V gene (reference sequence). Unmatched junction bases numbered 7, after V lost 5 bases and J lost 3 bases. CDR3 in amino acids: CASSSLAGFRYEQYF. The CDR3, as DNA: TGTGCCAGTAGTTCACTAGCGGGGTTCCGCTACGAGCAGTACTTC.

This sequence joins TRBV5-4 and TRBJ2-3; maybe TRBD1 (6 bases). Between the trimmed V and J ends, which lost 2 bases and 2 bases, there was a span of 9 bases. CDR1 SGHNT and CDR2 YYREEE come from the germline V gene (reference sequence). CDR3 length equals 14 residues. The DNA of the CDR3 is TGTGCCAGCAGCTTAGGGGGAGCCACAGATACGCAGTATTTT. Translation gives CASSLGGATDTQYF. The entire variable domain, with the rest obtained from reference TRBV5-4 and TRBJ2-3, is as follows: ETGVTQSPTHLIKTRGQQVTLRCSSQSGHNTVSWYQQALGQGPQFIFQYYREEENGRGNFPPRFSGLQFPNYSSELNVNALELDDSALYLCASSLGGATDTQYFGPGTRLTVL.

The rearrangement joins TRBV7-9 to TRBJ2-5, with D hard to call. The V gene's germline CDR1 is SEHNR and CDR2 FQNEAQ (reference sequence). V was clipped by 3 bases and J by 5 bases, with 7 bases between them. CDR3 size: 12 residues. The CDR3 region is CASSFLSETQYF. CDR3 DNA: TGTGCCAGCAGCTTTTTGTCGGAGACCCAGTACTTC.

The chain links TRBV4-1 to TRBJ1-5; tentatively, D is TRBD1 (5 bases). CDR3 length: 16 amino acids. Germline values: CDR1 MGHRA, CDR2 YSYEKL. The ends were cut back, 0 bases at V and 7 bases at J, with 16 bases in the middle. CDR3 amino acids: CASSQDSTGGVQPQHF. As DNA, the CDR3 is TGCGCCAGCAGCCAAGATTCGACTGGGGGAGTCCAGCCCCAGCATTTT.

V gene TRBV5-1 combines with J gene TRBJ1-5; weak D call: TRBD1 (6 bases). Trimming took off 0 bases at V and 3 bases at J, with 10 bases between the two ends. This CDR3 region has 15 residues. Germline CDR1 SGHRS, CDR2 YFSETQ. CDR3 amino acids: CASSLEGGLNQPQHF. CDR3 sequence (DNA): TGCGCCAGCAGCTTGGAGGGGGGTCTCAATCAGCCCCAGCATTTT.

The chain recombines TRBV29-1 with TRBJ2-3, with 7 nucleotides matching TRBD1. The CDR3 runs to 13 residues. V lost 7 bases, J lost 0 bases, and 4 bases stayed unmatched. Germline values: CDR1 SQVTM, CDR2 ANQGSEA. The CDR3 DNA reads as TGCAGCGGAGGACAGGCTAGCACAGATACGCAGTATTTT. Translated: CSGGQASTDTQYF.

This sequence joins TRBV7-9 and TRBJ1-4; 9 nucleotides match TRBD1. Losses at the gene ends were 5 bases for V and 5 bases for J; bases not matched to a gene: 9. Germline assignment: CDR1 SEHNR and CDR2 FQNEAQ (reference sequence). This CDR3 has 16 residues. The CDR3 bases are TGTGCCAGCAGCGCGGACAGGGGTGGTACCAATGAAAAACTGTTTTTT. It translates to CASSADRGGTNEKLFF.

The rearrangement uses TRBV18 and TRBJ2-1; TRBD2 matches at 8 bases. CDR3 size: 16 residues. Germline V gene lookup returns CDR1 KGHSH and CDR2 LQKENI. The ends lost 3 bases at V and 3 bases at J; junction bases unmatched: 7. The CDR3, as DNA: TGTGCCAGCTCACCCTTTTGGGCGGGGGGCTACAATGAGCAGTTCTTC. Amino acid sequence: CASSPFWAGGYNEQFF. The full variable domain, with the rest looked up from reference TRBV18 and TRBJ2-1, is NAGVMQNPRHLVRRRGQEARLRCSPMKGHSHVYWYRQLPEEGLKFMVYLQKENIIDESGMPKERFSAEFPKEGPSILRIQQVVRGDSAAYFCASSPFWAGGYNEQFFGPGTRLTVL.

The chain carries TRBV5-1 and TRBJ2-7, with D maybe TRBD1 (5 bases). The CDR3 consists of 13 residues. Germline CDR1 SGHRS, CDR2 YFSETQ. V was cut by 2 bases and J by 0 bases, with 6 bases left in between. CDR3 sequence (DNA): TGCGCCAGCAGCTTAGGGGCCTCCTACGAGCAGTACTTC. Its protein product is CASSLGASYEQYF.

The CDR3 nucleotides read TGTGCCAGCAGCTTAGCGGGGGGGGTCTCGGATGAGCAGTTCTTC. This sequence encodes CASSLAGGVSDEQFF. The chain combines TRBV7-8 with TRBJ2-1; 7 positions agree with TRBD2. CDR1 is SGHVS and CDR2 is FQNEAQ in the germline V gene. This CDR3 has 15 residues. V gave up 0 bases and J gave up 8 bases; unmatched junction bases: 7. Based on the CDR3 plus reference TRBV7-8 and TRBJ2-1, the full variable domain is GAGVSQSPRYKVAKRGQDVALRCDPISGHVSLFWYQQALGQGPEFLTYFQNEAQLDKSGLPSDRFFAERPEGSVSTLKIQRTQQEDSAVYLCASSLAGGVSDEQFFGPGTRLTVL.

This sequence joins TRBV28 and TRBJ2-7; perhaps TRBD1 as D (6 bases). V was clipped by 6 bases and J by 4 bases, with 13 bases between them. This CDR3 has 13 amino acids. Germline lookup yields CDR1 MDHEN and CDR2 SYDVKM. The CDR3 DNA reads TGTGCCAGCAGGACAATACAGGGTTACGAGCAGTACTTC. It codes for CASRTIQGYEQYF.

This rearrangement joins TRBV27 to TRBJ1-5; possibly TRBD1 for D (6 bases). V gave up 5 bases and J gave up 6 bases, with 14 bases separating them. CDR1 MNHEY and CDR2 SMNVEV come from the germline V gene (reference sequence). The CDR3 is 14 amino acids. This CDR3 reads CASSGGGGGQPQHF. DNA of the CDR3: TGTGCCAGCAGTGGGGGGGGAGGGGGTCAGCCCCAGCATTTT.

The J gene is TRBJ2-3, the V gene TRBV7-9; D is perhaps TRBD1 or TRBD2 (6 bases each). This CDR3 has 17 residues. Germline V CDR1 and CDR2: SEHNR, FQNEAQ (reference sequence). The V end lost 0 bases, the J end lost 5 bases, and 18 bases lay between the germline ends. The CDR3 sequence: CASSLAVRGASVDTQYF. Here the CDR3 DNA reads TGTGCCAGCAGCTTAGCGGTTAGGGGGGCCTCGGTAGATACGCAGTATTTT. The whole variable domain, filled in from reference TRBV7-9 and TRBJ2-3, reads DTGVSQNPRHKITKRGQNVTFRCDPISEHNRLYWYRQTLGQGPEFLTYFQNEAQLEKSRLLSDRFSAERPKGSFSTLEIQRTEQGDSAMYLCASSLAVRGASVDTQYFGPGTRLTVL.